This T cell receptor beta chain was retrieved from a study of T cells in Graves' hyperthyroidism and ophthalmopathy. Stable disease denoted Graves' hyperthyroidism without ophthalmopathy progression within 18 months. Exclusion of patients followed from uncontrolled infection, other autoimmune disease, pregnancy or lactation. Diagnosis rested on symptoms, serum thyroxine and TRAb, thyroid ultrasound, and orbital computed tomography. Turning to this clonotype: One end of the junction fails to match germline, which may point to a read error.

The CDR3 runs 16 residues. Template material for amplifying TCR beta CDR3 regions consisted of RNA transcripts. Primed by the HTBI set, a first-round RT-PCR was run on the TCR CDR3. TCRdb processed the multiplex PCR reads anew with MiXCR; each CDR3 protein has one entry. The data hold 750,000 to 950,000 distinct CDR3 sequences, with 38% observed a single time. Material for sequencing was blood. The receptor comes from a man younger than 35 with Graves' hyperthyroidism. The chain recombines TRBV12-3 or TRBV12-4 with TRBJ1-2; 8 bases fit TRBD1. CDR3: CASSLGGQGAGYGYTF. CDR3 DNA: TGTGCCAGCAGCTTAGGAGGACAGGGCGCGGGTTATGGCTACACCTTC.